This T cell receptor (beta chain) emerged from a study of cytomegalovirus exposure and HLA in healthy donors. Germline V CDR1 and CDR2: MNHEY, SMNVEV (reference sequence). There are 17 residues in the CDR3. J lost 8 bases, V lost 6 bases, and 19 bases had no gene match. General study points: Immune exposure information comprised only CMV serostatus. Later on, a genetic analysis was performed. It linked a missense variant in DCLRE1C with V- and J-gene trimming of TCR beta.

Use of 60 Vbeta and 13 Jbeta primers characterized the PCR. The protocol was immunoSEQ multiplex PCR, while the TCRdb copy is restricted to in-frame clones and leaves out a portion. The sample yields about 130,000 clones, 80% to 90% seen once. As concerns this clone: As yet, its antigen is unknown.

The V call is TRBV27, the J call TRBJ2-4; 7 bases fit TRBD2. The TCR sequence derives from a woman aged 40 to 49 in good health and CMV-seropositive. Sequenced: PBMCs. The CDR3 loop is CASSRILASPVKHIQYF. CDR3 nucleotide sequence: TGTGCCAGCAGCCGGATACTAGCGTCCCCGGTAAAGCACATTCAGTACTTC.